The sequence of this T cell receptor beta chain was determined in a study of T cells in Graves' hyperthyroidism and ophthalmopathy. Source material for PBMCs was more than 7.5 ml fresh peripheral blood. RNA transcripts gave rise to amplified TCR beta CDR3 regions. Carried out on the TCR CDR3, a first-round RT-PCR used the HTBI primer set. MiXCR, run by TCRdb on the multiplex PCR reads, gives a single entry per CDR3 protein. The repertoire consists of 650,000 to 750,000 distinct CDR3 sequences, with about 15% occurring once and the leading ten covering around 9.6%. This clonotype was detected only a few times. Trimming cost V 5 bases and J 5 bases, with 9 bases left between them. Germline lookup yields CDR1 KGHDR and CDR2 SFDVKD. The CDR3 is made up of 13 amino acids.

Sequenced: blood. The chain recombines TRBV24-1 with TRBJ1-5; D gene unclear. The receptor was derived from a woman aged 18 to 35 with Graves' hyperthyroidism. The CDR3 nucleotides are TGTGCCACCAGTGGGGTTAGGGATCAGCCCCAGCATTTT. This sequence encodes CATSGVRDQPQHF.